A single sample gave rise to the 10 T cell receptor beta chains below, sequenced in a study of cytomegalovirus exposure and HLA in healthy donors. PCR involved 60 Vbeta and 13 Jbeta primers. The protocol was immunoSEQ multiplex PCR, while the TCRdb copy is restricted to in-frame clones and leaves out a portion. The sample contains 150,000 or so clones, 75% to 80% of which appear only once. Sample: PBMCs. These receptors were collected from a male donor in good health and CMV-seronegative.

The chain has TRBV2 and TRBJ1-2, with D possibly being TRBD1 (5 bases). The CDR3 runs 13 residues. Germline CDR1 reads SNHLY; CDR2 reads FYNNEI. V was cut by 6 bases and J by 0 bases, with 8 bases left in between. The CDR3 DNA follows: TGTGCCAGCAGCCGGACACCTAACTATGGCTACACCTTC. Translation: CASSRTPNYGYTF. Using reference TRBV2 and TRBJ1-2 for the parts outside the CDR3, the full variable domain is EPEVTQTPSHQVTQMGQEVILRCVPISNHLYFYWYRQILGQKVEFLVSFYNNEISEKSEIFDDQFSVERPDGSNFTLKIRSTKLEDSAMYFCASSRTPNYGYTFGSGTRLTVV.

This clone was observed a few times. This chain joins TRBV7-7 and TRBJ2-1; 7 bases align to TRBD2. J lost 10 bases, V lost 2 bases, and 5 bases had no gene match. CDR1 is SSHAT and CDR2 is FNYEAQ in the germline V gene (reference sequence). This CDR3 has 13 amino acids. The CDR3 here is CASSLWEGWEQFF. The CDR3 DNA reads as TGTGCCAGCAGCTTATGGGAGGGGTGGGAGCAGTTCTTC.

This chain connects TRBV25-1 to TRBJ2-1, with 8 bases identical to TRBD1. This CDR3 comprises 16 residues. CDR1 and CDR2 from the germline V gene are MGHDK and SYGVNS. V trimming: 5 bases; J trimming: 3 bases; junction bases outside the gene matches: 9. The CDR3 DNA sequence: TGTGCCAGCAGTACGAGGGGGACAGGAGGCTACAATGAGCAGTTCTTC. Its protein is CASSTRGTGGYNEQFF.

The V call is TRBV7-9, the J call TRBJ2-5; 7 nucleotides agree with TRBD1. V lost 5 bases and J lost 5; bases outside the gene matches: 8. The germline gives CDR1 SEHNR, CDR2 FQNEAQ (reference sequence). The CDR3 is 14 residues long. CDR3 residues: CASSPLTGKETQYF. The CDR3, as DNA: TGTGCCAGCAGCCCTCTGACAGGGAAGGAGACCCAGTACTTC.

V is TRBV6-5 and J is TRBJ2-1; 10 bases fit TRBD1. The CDR3 covers 14 residues. The germline V gene encodes CDR1 MNHEY and CDR2 SVGAGI. The V segment lost 2 bases and the J segment 8 bases; nucleotides outside the gene matches: 3. This chain's CDR3 is CASSYRDRGYEQFF. The DNA for the CDR3 is TGTGCCAGCAGTTACCGGGACAGGGGCTATGAGCAGTTCTTC.

The V call is TRBV5-4, the J call TRBJ2-6; TRBD1 aligns across 7 bases. The CDR3 extends over 13 amino acids. The V and J ends lost 3 bases and 15 bases, in that order; junction bases with no gene match: 9. Germline V gene data show CDR1 as SGHNT and CDR2 as YYREEE (reference sequence). CDR3 sequence (DNA): TGTGCCAGCAGCTCCGGGACAGCCCTAAACCTGACTTTC. Amino acid sequence: CASSSGTALNLTF.

This chain joins TRBV6-1 and TRBJ2-1, with TRBD2 matching 8 bases. The junction had 7 bases not matched to a gene; V was cut back by 2 bases and J by 4 bases. The CDR3 covers 16 residues. Germline V gene data show CDR1 as MNHNS and CDR2 as SASEGT. CDR3 DNA sequence: TGTGCCAGCAGTGAATCGGCGGGAGGACGGTACAATGAGCAGTTCTTC. Encoded protein: CASSESAGGRYNEQFF.

With respect to this clone: An end of the junction differs from the germline gene, which may be a read error. The CDR3 loop is CSSSLIPRDRSYGYTF. The CDR3 nucleotides read TGTTCCAGCAGCTTAATCCCCCGGGACAGGAGCTATGGCTACACCTTC. The genes are TRBV7-9 and TRBJ1-2, with 8 bases matching TRBD1. Germline CDR1 reads SEHNR; CDR2 reads FQNEAQ (reference sequence). The CDR3 has 16 residues. The full variable domain, its missing parts supplied by reference TRBV7-9 and TRBJ1-2, is DTGVSQNPRHKITKRGQNVTFRCDPISEHNRLYWYRQTLGQGPEFLTYFQNEAQLEKSRLLSDRFSAERPKGSFSTLEIQRTEQGDSAMYLCSSSLIPRDRSYGYTFGSGTRLTVV.

This clone was found a few times. V usage is TRBV4-3 and J usage is TRBJ1-2; 8 bases are a match to TRBD1. V gave up 3 bases and J gave up 5 bases; unmatched junction bases: 8. This CDR3 spans 15 amino acids. CDR1 and CDR2 from the germline V gene are LGHNA and YSLEER. CDR3 bases: TGCGCCAGCAGCCAGGTTGGACAGGGACTATATGGCTACACCTTC. It codes for CASSQVGQGLYGYTF.

The chain is built from TRBV7-3 and TRBJ1-6; D is possibly TRBD1 (5 bases). This CDR3 comprises 16 residues. Germline loops: CDR1 SGHTA, CDR2 FQGTGA. The V end lost 1 base, the J end lost 6 bases, and 13 bases lay between the germline ends. CDR3 residues: CASSLNGGLSNSPLHF. The CDR3 region has the DNA TGTGCCAGCAGCTTAAATGGGGGGTTATCTAATTCACCCCTCCACTTT.